The 23 T cell receptor beta chains below come from one sample, sequenced in a study of cytomegalovirus exposure and HLA in healthy donors. PCR amplification relied on 60 Vbeta primers (plus 13 Jbeta primers). Clones were sequenced by immunoSEQ multiplex PCR, and TCRdb holds only the in-frame ones, with some missing. The sample comprises around 150,000 clones, around four fifths of which are singletons, and around 2% rests with the top ten. Input material: PBMCs. The source is a man aged 18 to 35 in good health and CMV-seronegative.

The chain joins TRBV4-1 to TRBJ1-2, with TRBD1 matching 9 bases. CDR1 is MGHRA, CDR2 YSYEKL, per germline. This CDR3 spans 17 amino acids. The ends lost 3 bases at V and 1 base at J; junction bases unmatched: 9. CDR3 sequence (DNA): TGCGCCAGCAGCCAGTCCGGGACAGGGACCTATAACTATGGCTACACCTTC. Amino acids: CASSQSGTGTYNYGYTF.

V usage is TRBV28 and J usage is TRBJ1-5, with no clear D. The CDR3 runs 16 residues. Germline CDR1 is MDHEN and CDR2 is SYDVKM. V was clipped by 6 bases and J by 0 bases, with 15 bases between them. The CDR3 DNA sequence: TGTGCCAGCAGAAGCTACATGACGGGTAGCAATCAGCCCCAGCATTTT. Translation gives CASRSYMTGSNQPQHF.

The V call is TRBV6-9, the J call TRBJ1-2, with D tentatively TRBD1 (6 bases). Trimming shortened V by 8 bases and J by 10 bases, and 17 bases separated the two germline ends. In germline, CDR1 is MNHGY, CDR2 SVAAGI. The CDR3 is 12 residues long. CDR3: CASVRGSSDYTF. Written as DNA, the CDR3 is TGTGCCAGCGTGAGGGGGTCTTCGGACTACACCTTC.

The chain is built from TRBV5-1 and TRBJ2-3, with 12 nucleotides matching TRBD2. Per the germline V gene, CDR1 is SGHRS and CDR2 is YFSETQ. Germline trimming cut 4 bases from V and 6 bases from J; bases unmatched to any gene: 12. The CDR3 is 17 amino acids. CDR3 bases: TGCGCCAGCAGCAAGACCGGACTAGCGGGACCCTCGGATACGCAGTATTTT. Translation: CASSKTGLAGPSDTQYF.

The gene calls are TRBV2 and TRBJ1-6, with a possible D match to TRBD1 (5 bases). V lost 10 bases to trimming and J lost 4 bases, with 11 bases between them. CDR1 and CDR2 from the germline V gene are SNHLY and FYNNEI. There are 13 residues in the CDR3. CDR3 amino acids: CATTPGYNSPLHF. The DNA of the CDR3 is TGTGCCACCACCCCAGGGTATAATTCACCCCTCCACTTT. Full variable domain (missing parts from reference TRBV2 and TRBJ1-6): EPEVTQTPSHQVTQMGQEVILRCVPISNHLYFYWYRQILGQKVEFLVSFYNNEISEKSEIFDDQFSVERPDGSNFTLKIRSTKLEDSAMYFCATTPGYNSPLHFGNGTRLTVT.

The chain uses TRBV7-8 and TRBJ1-5, with a weak D call TRBD1 (6 bases). The CDR3 loop spans 14 amino acids. Germline CDR1 SGHVS, CDR2 FQNEAQ. V lost 7 bases and J 4 bases, leaving 14 bases between the germline ends. This CDR3 is CASTITGKNQPQHF. For the CDR3, the DNA is TGTGCCAGCACCATTACAGGGAAGAATCAGCCCCAGCATTTT.

J is TRBJ1-1 and V is TRBV7-2; D gene ambiguous. The V end was cut by 3 bases, the J end by 6 bases, with 11 bases between. The CDR3 spans 13 residues. The germline V gene encodes CDR1 SGHTA and CDR2 FQGNSA. In nucleotides, the CDR3 is TGTGCCAGCAGCTTTCCGTTGTATGCTGAAGCTTTCTTT. This encodes CASSFPLYAEAFF.

The gene calls are TRBV28 and TRBJ1-6, with 8 nucleotides matching TRBD1. Unmatched junction bases numbered 6, after V lost 4 bases and J lost 7 bases. Germline values: CDR1 MDHEN, CDR2 SYDVKM. This CDR3 contains 15 residues. The CDR3 protein is CASSSQGAGNSPLHF. The CDR3 DNA sequence: TGTGCCAGCAGTTCCCAGGGGGCTGGGAATTCACCCCTCCACTTT.

This clone appeared a single time. The J gene is TRBJ2-1, the V gene TRBV5-1, with D uncertain. Germline CDR1 reads SGHRS; CDR2 reads YFSETQ. The CDR3 runs 15 residues. Trimming took 7 bases from V and 0 from J, leaving 14 bases between them. The CDR3 DNA is TGCGCCAGCTCCCTTACCATGAGCTCCTACAATGAGCAGTTCTTC. Its protein product is CASSLTMSSYNEQFF.

The rearrangement links TRBV28 to TRBJ1-6, with TRBD1 matching over 10 bases. The germline V gene encodes CDR1 MDHEN and CDR2 SYDVKM. The CDR3 has 15 residues. With 5 bases clipped from V and 7 bases from J, the junction kept 5 bases outside the gene matches. The CDR3 is CASSGTGVLNSPLHF. CDR3 nucleotides: TGTGCCAGCAGTGGGACAGGGGTTTTGAATTCACCCCTCCACTTT.

J is TRBJ2-1 and V is TRBV5-1; D may be TRBD1 (5 bases). The germline V gene encodes CDR1 SGHRS and CDR2 YFSETQ. V lost 5 bases and J lost 7, with 19 bases in between. The CDR3 contains 15 residues. CDR3 sequence reads: CASSPVRADANEQFF. CDR3 DNA sequence: TGCGCCAGCAGTCCGGTCAGGGCTGACGCTAATGAGCAGTTCTTC.

The V gene is TRBV13, the J gene TRBJ2-5; perhaps TRBD1 as D (5 bases). This CDR3 spans 15 amino acids. From germline, CDR1 is PRHDT and CDR2 FYEKMQ (reference sequence). Between the trimmed V and J ends, which lost 6 bases and 2 bases, there was a span of 16 bases. The CDR3 region has the DNA TGTGCCAGCAGTTCCAGGGTCAGGAATCAAGAGACCCAGTACTTC. Its protein product is CASSSRVRNQETQYF.

This clone was recorded once. The rearrangement joins TRBV27 to TRBJ1-1, with D perhaps TRBD1 (6 bases). V lost 4 bases and J 4 bases, leaving 16 bases between the germline ends. There are 15 residues in the CDR3. Per germline, CDR1 MNHEY and CDR2 SMNVEV (reference sequence). CDR3 sequence (DNA): TGTGCCAGCAGTTCTCCCCTTACAGGGATCACTGAAGCTTTCTTT. Translating gives CASSSPLTGITEAFF.

The genes are TRBV4-1 and TRBJ2-3; D call uncertain. Near its end, the DNA agrees better with TRBJ1-5, so the J call may be wrong. In germline, CDR1 is MGHRA, CDR2 YSYEKL. The CDR3 spans 15 residues. The CDR3 protein is CASSSGYTGADTQHF. DNA for the CDR3: TGCGCCAGCAGCTCAGGATATACCGGCGCAGATACGCAGCATTTT.

The chain couples TRBV13 to TRBJ2-7; 8 nucleotides agree with TRBD1. Trimming cost V 6 bases and J 1 base; bases outside gene matches: 8. This CDR3 contains 15 residues. From germline, CDR1 is PRHDT and CDR2 FYEKMQ (reference sequence). The CDR3 DNA reads TGTGCCAGCAGTCCGGACGGACAGGGATCCTACGAGCAGTACTTC. As protein: CASSPDGQGSYEQYF. The complete variable domain, with remaining parts taken from reference TRBV13 and TRBJ2-7, reads AAGVIQSPRHLIKEKRETATLKCYPIPRHDTVYWYQQGPGQDPQFLISFYEKMQSDKGSIPDRFSAQQFSDYHSELNMSSLELGDSALYFCASSPDGQGSYEQYFGPGTRLTVT.

V gene TRBV7-3 combines with J gene TRBJ2-2; TRBD2 agrees at 7 bases. The CDR3 length is 17 residues. The germline CDR1 and CDR2 sequences are SGHTA and FQGTGA. After removal of 2 bases from V and 2 bases from J, the junction contained 8 bases not matched to a gene. The chain's CDR3 is CASSLWKRDRNTGELFF. The CDR3 DNA sequence: TGTGCCAGCAGCTTATGGAAGCGGGATCGCAACACCGGGGAGCTGTTTTTT.

The V call is TRBV2, the J call TRBJ2-5; 9 nucleotides align to TRBD1. CDR1 and CDR2 from the germline V gene are SNHLY and FYNNEI. After removal of 6 bases from V and 5 bases from J, the junction contained 16 bases not matched to a gene. This CDR3 comprises 17 residues. The CDR3 bases are TGTGCCAGCAGCGCCCTCGGGACAGGGAGGTTGTCGGAGACCCAGTACTTC. It encodes CASSALGTGRLSETQYF.

CDR3 in DNA: TGTGCCAGTAGTACCATCGACAGGGGGGAAGACACTGAAGCTTTCTTT. Translated, it gives CASSTIDRGEDTEAFF. The V gene is TRBV19, the J gene TRBJ1-1, with 9 bases matching TRBD1. Trimming removed 4 bases from V and 3 bases from J; junction bases left unmatched: 9. The CDR3 extends over 16 amino acids. CDR1 LNHDA and CDR2 SQIVND come from the germline V gene (reference sequence).

This sequence joins TRBV27 and TRBJ2-1; TRBD1 might be the D (6 bases). The germline V gene has CDR1 MNHEY and CDR2 SMNVEV (reference sequence). This CDR3 comprises 12 residues. Trimming stripped 2 bases from V and 7 bases from J, with 6 bases between. The CDR3 coding sequence is TGTGCCAGCAGTTTAACAGGGAATGAGCAGTTCTTC. It is translated as CASSLTGNEQFF.

The chain links TRBV2 to TRBJ2-3, with 14 bases fitting TRBD2. V gave up 7 bases and J gave up 1 base; unmatched junction bases: 16. There are 20 residues in the CDR3. The germline V gene encodes CDR1 SNHLY and CDR2 FYNNEI. The CDR3 nucleotides are TGTGCCAGCACCTTCCAGACTAGCGGGGGGGCCAGATCGCGCACAGATACGCAGTATTTT. Its protein product is CASTFQTSGGARSRTDTQYF.

V gene TRBV9 combines with J gene TRBJ1-4; D unclear. The length of the CDR3 is 16 residues. Germline assignment: CDR1 SGDLS and CDR2 YYNGEE. The ends were cut back, 3 bases at V and 3 bases at J, with 15 bases in the middle. CDR3 protein: CASSATVGLANEKLFF. The CDR3 nucleotides are TGTGCCAGCAGCGCCACCGTTGGCCTAGCTAATGAAAAACTGTTTTTT.

The chain uses TRBV2 and TRBJ2-5, with D possibly TRBD1 on 6 matching bases. Trimming cost V 1 base and J 3 bases, with 18 bases left between them. In germline, CDR1 is SNHLY, CDR2 FYNNEI. This CDR3 has 17 amino acids. CDR3 residues: CASSEDLRGRGEETQYF. The CDR3 DNA reads as TGTGCCAGCAGTGAAGATCTACGGGGCAGGGGCGAAGAGACCCAGTACTTC.

The gene calls are TRBV10-3 and TRBJ2-5; 7 nucleotides line up with TRBD1. In germline, CDR1 is ENHRY, CDR2 SYGVKD. Losses at the gene ends were 6 bases for V and 3 bases for J; bases not matched to a gene: 7. The CDR3 extends over 14 amino acids. The CDR3 nucleotides read TGTGCCATCAGCCAGACAGGGCGGGAAGAGACCCAGTACTTC. It yields the protein CAISQTGREETQYF.